The present T cell receptor beta chain was sequenced within a study of early T cells in non-severe SARS-CoV-2 infection. Trimming took 7 bases from V and 3 from J; bases not matched to a gene: 8. In germline, CDR1 is MDHEN, CDR2 SYDVKM. The CDR3 totals 14 residues. Individual cDNA molecules received unique molecular identifiers. TCRdb independently ran MiXCR on the 5' RACE reads; one entry per CDR3 protein. The table has around 80,000 distinct CDR3 sequences, approximately 12% seen once; the top ten hold 3.4%. This clonotype turned up a few times. The antigen is not known. Notes on the study in general: In VDJdb matching, anti-spike CD8 responses were favored while private and CD4 specificities went missing.

This receptor was obtained from an adult who was a healthcare worker with PCR-confirmed SARS-CoV-2 infection or an uninfected control (not recorded which). Source material: whole blood. The chain joins TRBV28 to TRBJ2-7, with 8 positions matching TRBD1. The CDR3 loop reads CASMPGQGRYEQYF. CDR3 bases: TGTGCCAGCATGCCCGGACAGGGTCGCTACGAGCAGTACTTC. Complete variable domain (other parts from reference TRBV28 and TRBJ2-7): DVKVTQSSRYLVKRTGEKVFLECVQDMDHENMFWYRQDPGLGLRLIYFSYDVKMKEKGDIPEGYSVSREKKERFSLILESASTNQTSMYLCASMPGQGRYEQYFGPGTRLTVT.